This T cell receptor beta chain came from a study of CD8 T cells in Susac syndrome. As for the study in general: At blood draw, Susac syndrome patients were therapy-naive, on corticosteroids, or on intravenous immunoglobulin alone.

V dropped 6 bases and J dropped 4 bases, with 4 bases sitting between them. The CDR3 sequence is 11 residues long. CDR1 LGHNA and CDR2 YSLEER come from the germline V gene. Patients with Susac syndrome met diagnostic criteria defined recently for definite or probable disease. The authors reverse transcribed roughly 0.5 to 1 ug RNA with random hexamers. By means of immunoSEQ multiplex PCR, TCR beta CDR3 spanning 54 Vbeta and 13 Jbeta underwent amplification. In TCRdb, the immunoSEQ multiplex PCR reads were re-called with MiXCR into one record per CDR3 protein. The data show fewer than 95,000 distinct CDR3 sequences, 96% seen once. This clonotype was picked up a small number of times. Its specificity is unknown. Study observations and caveats: It was in TEMRA cells and active patients that Susac CD8+ clonal expansion peaked.

Material: CD8+ T cells from PBMCs. The TCR originated in a human donor with Susac syndrome. This chain uses TRBV4-3 with TRBJ1-3; no definite D call. CDR3 sequence (DNA): TGCGCCAGCAGAGCGGGAAACACCATATATTTT. Translated: CASRAGNTIYF.